This T cell receptor beta chain originates from a study of CD8 T cells in Susac syndrome. At the level of the study: When their blood was taken, the Susac syndrome patients had either not yet had any therapy, were taking corticosteroids, or were taking intravenous immunoglobulin alone.

The CDR3 covers 11 residues. V shed 8 bases and J 6 bases; nucleotides not matched to a gene: 0. Per the germline V gene, CDR1 is LGHDT and CDR2 is YNNKEL (reference sequence). Sequencing of TCR beta, carried out with a high-throughput approach, was applied to CD8+ and CD4+ T cells from the blood. A quantity of about 0.5 to 1 ug RNA underwent reverse transcription using random hexamers. Across 54 Vbeta and 13 Jbeta, TCR beta CDR3 was amplified with immunoSEQ multiplex PCR. TCRdb re-called the immunoSEQ multiplex PCR reads through MiXCR, storing one row per CDR3 protein. The repertoire holds roughly 88,000 distinct CDR3 sequences, with 96% as singletons.

The sequence was obtained from a human donor with Susac syndrome. The chain carries TRBV3-1 and TRBJ2-2; 7 bases fit TRBD2. Sequences were obtained from CD8+ T cells from PBMCs. The CDR3 spells CASGRAGELFF. CDR3 sequence (DNA): TGTGCCAGCGGGAGGGCCGGGGAGCTGTTTTTT.